A single sample is the source of the 29 T cell receptor beta chains below, sequenced in a study of Ad26.COV2.S vaccination and SARS-CoV-2 variants. The treatment denotes: some 19 received Ad26.COV2.S at low or high dose, single or two shots; about 5 received placebo; per-sample allocation not given. On day 63 after the first injection, vaccine and placebo recipients gave samples. Libraries were prepared by immunoSEQ multiplex PCR; TCRdb keeps only in-frame clonotypes and omits some of them. The sample holds 300,000 to 450,000 clones; about 85% are singletons and the top ten take about 3.3%. Here the sequenced sample was peripheral blood, taken in a trial of Ad26.COV2.S vaccine versus placebo. The source is a person aged 18-60 years who received the Ad26.COV2.S COVID-19 vaccine or a placebo.

The chain employs TRBV4-3 and TRBJ2-2; 10 nucleotides align to TRBD2. This CDR3 has 15 residues. Per the germline V gene, CDR1 is LGHNA and CDR2 is YSLEER. V lost 5 bases to trimming and J lost 6 bases; unmatched junction nucleotides: 6. The CDR3 sequence is CASSKVAGGAGELFF. DNA for the CDR3: TGCGCCAGCAGCAAAGTAGCGGGGGGTGCCGGGGAGCTGTTTTTT.

The chain recombines TRBV24-1 with TRBJ1-5, with TRBD1 matching 8 bases. V shed 3 bases and J 4 bases; nucleotides not matched to a gene: 1. Looked up from germline, CDR1 is KGHDR and CDR2 is SFDVKD. The CDR3 consists of 14 residues. The DNA of the CDR3 is TGTGCCACCAGTGATCAGGGGGCGAATCAGCCCCAGCATTTT. Amino acid sequence: CATSDQGANQPQHF.

The chain couples TRBV15 to TRBJ2-1, with 8 bases aligning to TRBD2. The junction had 12 bases not matched to a gene; V was cut back by 3 bases and J by 8 bases. The CDR3 is 16 residues long. Germline CDR1 LNHNV, CDR2 YYDKDF (reference sequence). In DNA, the CDR3 is TGTGCCACCAGCAGCTACCCCGGGGGGGGTCTCGATGAGCAGTTCTTC. This gives the protein CATSSYPGGGLDEQFF.

This sequence joins TRBV7-9 and TRBJ2-7, with 8 bases matching TRBD2. The V gene end was trimmed by 8 bases and the J gene end by 4 bases; junction bases not matched to a gene: 10. Germline values: CDR1 SEHNR, CDR2 FQNEAQ (reference sequence). The CDR3 has 14 amino acids. CDR3 residues: CASVGPGGHYEQYF. The CDR3, as DNA: TGTGCCAGCGTTGGCCCGGGGGGGCATTACGAGCAGTACTTC. Full variable domain (remainder filled in from reference TRBV7-9 and TRBJ2-7): DTGVSQNPRHKITKRGQNVTFRCDPISEHNRLYWYRQTLGQGPEFLTYFQNEAQLEKSRLLSDRFSAERPKGSFSTLEIQRTEQGDSAMYLCASVGPGGHYEQYFGPGTRLTVT.

This clone has only one observation. The chain carries TRBV27 and TRBJ2-1; 13 nucleotides line up with TRBD2. After removal of 5 bases from V and 6 bases from J, the junction contained 22 bases not matched to a gene. Germline CDR1 MNHEY, CDR2 SMNVEV (reference sequence). The CDR3 is 21 amino acids. The CDR3 sequence: CASSLDGLAGAPQPWGNEQFF. CDR3 bases: TGTGCCAGCAGTCTTGATGGACTAGCGGGGGCACCTCAGCCTTGGGGCAATGAGCAGTTCTTC.

This sequence joins TRBV7-2 and TRBJ1-5, with 7 bases lining up with TRBD1. CDR1 and CDR2 (germline): SGHTA, FQGNSA. CDR3 length: 16 residues. V was clipped by 4 bases and J by 3 bases; unmatched bases: 9. Here the CDR3 DNA reads TGTGCCAGCAGCTCAGGGGGTTCTTTGTTCAATCAGCCCCAGCATTTT. Protein sequence: CASSSGGSLFNQPQHF.

The chain employs TRBV9 and TRBJ2-2, with D unresolved. Germline CDR1 reads SGDLS; CDR2 reads YYNGEE. The V and J ends lost 0 bases and 4 bases respectively, with 13 bases between them. The CDR3 runs to 16 residues. The CDR3, as DNA: TGTGCCAGCAGCGTAGGTATGGGCCCGGGCACCGGGGAGCTGTTTTTT. This translates into CASSVGMGPGTGELFF.

V and J are TRBV7-2 and TRBJ2-3; D is undetermined. Germline V lookup: CDR1 SGHTA, CDR2 FQGNSA. The CDR3 covers 14 residues. Trimming removed 2 bases from V and 1 base from J, with 7 bases in between. CDR3 region: CASSLLGRTDTQYF. The CDR3 DNA reads TGTGCCAGCAGCTTACTAGGACGCACAGATACGCAGTATTTT. Drawing the rest from reference TRBV7-2 and TRBJ2-3, the complete variable domain is GAGVSQSPSNKVTEKGKDVELRCDPISGHTALYWYRQSLGQGLEFLIYFQGNSAPDKSGLPSDRFSAERTGGSVSTLTIQRTQQEDSAVYLCASSLLGRTDTQYFGPGTRLTVL.

The chain uses TRBV7-2 and TRBJ2-1; 7 nucleotides line up with TRBD2. The CDR3 spans 13 residues. J was trimmed by 9 bases and V by 6 bases; bases with no gene match: 8. CDR1 is SGHTA and CDR2 is FQGNSA in the germline V gene. CDR3 nucleotides: TGTGCCAGCAGTAATCGGGGGAGGGCTGAGCAGTTCTTC. Protein: CASSNRGRAEQFF. The whole variable domain, filled in from reference TRBV7-2 and TRBJ2-1, reads GAGVSQSPSNKVTEKGKDVELRCDPISGHTALYWYRQSLGQGLEFLIYFQGNSAPDKSGLPSDRFSAERTGGSVSTLTIQRTQQEDSAVYLCASSNRGRAEQFFGPGTRLTVL.

The chain combines TRBV13 with TRBJ1-6; the D gene is possibly TRBD1 (5 bases). Germline CDR1 reads PRHDT; CDR2 reads FYEKMQ (reference sequence). This CDR3 region has 16 residues. Trimming removed 2 bases from V and 8 bases from J, with 16 bases in between. This CDR3 reads CASSLPGNSGDSPLHF. CDR3 nucleotide sequence: TGTGCCAGCAGCTTACCAGGGAACAGTGGGGATTCACCCCTCCACTTT.

This chain uses TRBV5-4 with TRBJ1-5, with D tentatively TRBD1 (6 bases). CDR3 length: 20 residues. From germline, CDR1 is SGHNT and CDR2 YYREEE (reference sequence). V was cut by 0 bases and J by 4 bases, with 26 bases left in between. CDR3 sequence reads: CASSLVLVVSGGDGNQPQHF. The CDR3 region has the DNA TGTGCCAGCAGCTTGGTTCTTGTAGTGTCCGGGGGCGATGGGAATCAGCCCCAGCATTTT.

The chain combines TRBV29-1 with TRBJ1-2, with unresolved D. V lost 2 bases, J lost 8 bases, and 21 bases lay in between. CDR3 length: 15 amino acids. In germline, CDR1 is SQVTM, CDR2 ANQGSEA. In DNA, the CDR3 is TGCAGCGTTGAACCGCCGGCTGGGAGACTAGGGGGCTACACCTTC. Its protein product is CSVEPPAGRLGGYTF.

This clone is a singleton in its sample. This sequence joins TRBV10-3 and TRBJ2-1; possibly TRBD2 for D (6 bases). Trimming pared 0 bases from V and 2 bases from J, leaving 11 bases between. The CDR3 is 16 residues long. Germline CDR1 reads ENHRY; CDR2 reads SYGVKD. The CDR3 loop reads CAISESSGPPYNEQFF. DNA for the CDR3: TGTGCCATCAGTGAGTCCAGCGGGCCCCCCTACAATGAGCAGTTCTTC.

This sequence joins TRBV20-1 and TRBJ1-2, with TRBD1 identical over 7 bases. Germline CDR1 reads DFQATT; CDR2 reads SNEGSKA (reference sequence). The V and J ends lost 5 bases and 5 bases, in that order; junction bases with no gene match: 2. The CDR3 consists of 11 residues. DNA for the CDR3: TGCAGTGCTGTGACAGGGTATGGCTACACCTTC. It yields the protein CSAVTGYGYTF.

The CDR3 DNA is TGTGCCAGCAGCTCCATAGCGGGAGTAGATACGCAGTATTTT. Encoded protein: CASSSIAGVDTQYF. The chain employs TRBV11-2 and TRBJ2-3; 9 nucleotides align to TRBD2. The germline V gene encodes CDR1 SGHAT and CDR2 FQNNGV. This CDR3 spans 14 amino acids. Germline trimming cut 4 bases from V and 5 bases from J; bases unmatched to any gene: 4.

The gene calls are TRBV28 and TRBJ2-3, with 14 bases fitting TRBD2. J lost 1 base, V lost 4 bases, and 4 bases had no gene match. The CDR3 has 17 amino acids. Germline V gene lookup returns CDR1 MDHEN and CDR2 SYDVKM. The DNA of the CDR3 is TGTGCCAGCAGTTGGGGACTAGCGGGAGATGGCACAGATACGCAGTATTTT. This codes for CASSWGLAGDGTDTQYF.

This sequence joins TRBV29-1 and TRBJ1-1, with 7 positions matching TRBD1. V lost 1 base and J lost 0; bases outside the gene matches: 8. CDR3 length: 16 amino acids. CDR1 and CDR2 from the germline V gene are SQVTM and ANQGSEA. The CDR3 protein is CSVEGLQGNLNTEAFF. Here the CDR3 DNA reads TGCAGCGTTGAAGGGTTACAGGGGAACCTGAACACTGAAGCTTTCTTT. The full variable domain, in which reference TRBV29-1 and TRBJ1-1 provide the parts outside the CDR3, is SAVISQKPSRDICQRGTSLTIQCQVDSQVTMMFWYRQQPGQSLTLIATANQGSEATYESGFVIDKFPISRPNLTFSTLTVSNMSPEDSSIYLCSVEGLQGNLNTEAFFGQGTRLTVV.

This clone was counted only a few times. The genes are TRBV6-4 and TRBJ1-6, with TRBD1 matching 8 bases. This CDR3 region has 14 residues. The V segment lost 7 bases and the J segment 5 bases; nucleotides outside the gene matches: 4. CDR1 and CDR2 from the germline V gene are MRHNA and SNTAGT. The CDR3 reads CASTEGQDNSPLHF. CDR3 DNA: TGTGCCAGCACCGAGGGACAGGATAATTCACCCCTCCACTTT.

This chain links TRBV7-9 with TRBJ2-7; D might be TRBD1 (5 bases). CDR1 is SEHNR and CDR2 is FQNEAQ in the germline V gene (reference sequence). This CDR3 has 14 residues. The ends were cut back, 1 base at V and 6 bases at J, with 13 bases in the middle. Here the CDR3 DNA reads TGTGCCAGCAGCTTAGGGATCGACAGCGCCGAGCAGTACTTC. As protein: CASSLGIDSAEQYF.

The CDR3 region has the DNA TGTGCCAGCAGGGCCGCCACAGCGAACACCGGGGAGCTGTTTTTT. Translation: CASRAATANTGELFF. This sequence joins TRBV2 and TRBJ2-2, with D hard to call. The V end lost 6 bases, the J end lost 0 bases, and 11 bases lay between the germline ends. Looked up from germline, CDR1 is SNHLY and CDR2 is FYNNEI. The CDR3 runs to 15 residues.

The rearrangement uses TRBV4-3 and TRBJ2-1; possibly TRBD2 for D (6 bases). Trimming cost V 0 bases and J 0 bases, with 12 bases left between them. Germline assignment: CDR1 LGHNA and CDR2 YSLEER. The CDR3 spans 17 residues. CDR3 bases: TGCGCCAGCAGCCAAGAGCCGGCGGGGAGCTCCTACAATGAGCAGTTCTTC. Protein product: CASSQEPAGSSYNEQFF.

Points on this clone: The sample contains more than one DNA sequence encoding this CDR3. J is TRBJ2-7 and V is TRBV4-3; D unclear. The CDR3 covers 14 residues. The ends were cut back, 1 base at V and 3 bases at J, with 10 bases in the middle. Looked up from germline, CDR1 is LGHNA and CDR2 is YSLEER. CDR3 sequence: CASSQVRQSYEQYF. The DNA for the CDR3 is TGCGCCAGCAGCCAAGTACGGCAGAGCTACGAGCAGTACTTC.

This chain connects TRBV24-1 to TRBJ2-3; D might be TRBD2 (5 bases). The CDR3 consists of 15 residues. V was trimmed by 1 base and J by 6 bases, leaving 13 bases between them. Germline values: CDR1 KGHDR, CDR2 SFDVKD. The CDR3 DNA sequence: TGTGCCACCAGTGATTTCTCGTTAGCGACCGATACGCAGTATTTT. Translation gives CATSDFSLATDTQYF.

The chain is built from TRBV5-4 and TRBJ2-6; D remains unclear. This CDR3 is built from 13 residues. CDR1 and CDR2 (germline): SGHNT, YYREEE (reference sequence). Trimming stripped 7 bases from V and 0 bases from J, with 5 bases between. The CDR3 bases are TGTGCCAGCCGCCGCTCTGGGGCCAACGTCCTGACTTTC. Translated, it gives CASRRSGANVLTF. The complete variable domain, with remaining parts taken from reference TRBV5-4 and TRBJ2-6, reads ETGVTQSPTHLIKTRGQQVTLRCSSQSGHNTVSWYQQALGQGPQFIFQYYREEENGRGNFPPRFSGLQFPNYSSELNVNALELDDSALYLCASRRSGANVLTFGAGSRLTVL.

This chain joins TRBV30 and TRBJ1-3; the D gene is possibly TRBD1 (6 bases). The V gene's germline CDR1 is GTSNPN and CDR2 SVGIG (reference sequence). V lost 2 bases and J 3 bases, leaving 11 bases between the germline ends. The CDR3 totals 14 residues. The CDR3 sequence is CAWSPGRGGNTIYF. CDR3 nucleotide sequence: TGTGCCTGGAGTCCCGGCAGGGGTGGAAACACCATATATTTT.

This clone appeared a few times. This chain joins TRBV21-1 and TRBJ2-5. TRBV21-1 is a pseudogene segment. This CDR3 comprises 16 residues. The CDR3 loop reads CASSHERATPQETQYF. The CDR3 coding sequence is TGTGCCAGCAGCCACGAACGGGCGACGCCCCAAGAGACCCAGTACTTC.

The chain combines TRBV5-6 with TRBJ1-5; the match to TRBD1 covers 9 bases. The V gene's germline CDR1 is SGHDT and CDR2 YYEEEE. Germline trimming cut 4 bases from V and 6 bases from J; bases unmatched to any gene: 5. This CDR3 is built from 14 residues. The CDR3 sequence: CASSLGTGLQPQHF. Written as DNA, the CDR3 is TGTGCCAGCAGCCTCGGGACAGGGCTTCAGCCCCAGCATTTT.

The chain employs TRBV29-1 and TRBJ1-2, with a tentative D call TRBD1 (5 bases). V gave up 4 bases and J gave up 1 base, with 13 bases separating them. CDR1 and CDR2 (germline): SQVTM, ANQGSEA. There are 14 residues in the CDR3. The chain's CDR3 is CSVVSGRNNYGYTF. CDR3 in DNA: TGCAGCGTTGTATCAGGGAGAAATAACTATGGCTACACCTTC.

This clone has only a few counts. The CDR3 protein is CASSFDRENPLHF. The CDR3, as DNA: TGTGCCAGCAGTTTCGACAGGGAAAATCCCCTCCACTTT. The chain recombines TRBV12-3 or TRBV12-4 with TRBJ1-6; 7 nucleotides align to TRBD1. CDR3 length: 13 residues. J was trimmed by 13 bases and V by 3 bases; bases with no gene match: 6.